These T cell receptor beta chains were read from a single sample in a study of OX40 agonist ivuxolimab in advanced cancers. Assay: immunoSEQ multiplex PCR; the TCRdb copy retains only in-frame clones and omits some. The sample contains around 32,000 clones, roughly nine tenths of which appear only once. Here the sequenced sample was CD4+ or CD8+ T cells sorted from blood, taken in a trial of the OX40 agonist ivuxolimab. These receptor sequences come from an adult with an advanced solid tumor such as melanoma, head and neck, liver or kidney cancer. The CDR3 runs from the conserved cysteine through the conserved F or W. The D gene is left open where the match is weak. Size is omitted from some rows. Given values are once, few, many or a class for expanded clones.

-	TRBV10-3	TRBD1	TRBJ1-5	CAISDLPDGTGEGQPQHF	TGTGCCATCAGTGACCTACCAGACGGGACAGGGGAGGGTCAGCCCCAGCATTTT
-	TRBV5-1	TRBD2	TRBJ2-5	CASNWVTSSETQYF	TGCGCCAGCAACTGGGTGACTAGCAGTGAGACCCAGTACTTC
-	TRBV6-5	-	TRBJ2-6	CASSYGGSGANVLTF	TGTGCCAGCAGTTACGGGGGCTCTGGGGCCAACGTCCTGACTTTC
once	TRBV15	TRBD2	TRBJ2-3	CATSRGLAGSTDTQYF	TGTGCCACCAGCAGAGGACTAGCGGGAAGCACAGATACGCAGTATTTT
-	TRBV21-1	-	TRBJ2-2	CASSDRTVVRVAGNGELFF	TGTGCCAGCAGCGATCGGACGGTCGTGCGGGTAGCGGGGAACGGGGAGCTGTTTTTT
-	TRBV11-2	-	TRBJ2-5	CASSYPGGETQYF	TGTGCCAGCAGTTATCCAGGCGGAGAGACCCAGTACTTC
-	TRBV7-8	TRBD2	TRBJ2-7	CASSSPSGSFSEQYF	TGTGCCAGCAGCTCACCTAGCGGGAGCTTTAGCGAGCAGTACTTC
-	TRBV27	-	TRBJ2-3	CASSFASGYTDTQYF	TGTGCCAGCAGTTTCGCGAGCGGGTACACAGATACGCAGTATTTT
-	TRBV28	TRBD2	TRBJ2-7	CASSLGTIVPREQYF	TGTGCCAGCAGTTTGGGGACTATTGTTCCGAGGGAGCAGTACTTC
-	TRBV5-1	-	TRBJ1-2	CASSLEDYGYTF	TGCGCCAGCAGCCTGGAGGACTATGGCTACACCTTC
-	TRBV5-4	TRBD1	TRBJ2-7	CASSPGRQGTYEQYF	TGTGCCAGCAGCCCGGGCCGACAGGGAACCTACGAGCAGTACTTC
-	TRBV6-1	-	TRBJ2-7	CASRSTQGDGFEQYF	TGTGCCAGCAGATCCACACAGGGAGACGGGTTCGAGCAGTACTTC
-	TRBV27	-	TRBJ2-7	CASSQVGGQYEQYF	TGTGCCAGCAGCCAAGTGGGGGGGCAGTACGAGCAGTACTTC
-	TRBV2	-	TRBJ1-1	CASRSGFTTEAFF	TGTGCCAGCAGGTCCGGGTTTACGACTGAAGCTTTCTTT
-	TRBV7-9	TRBD1	TRBJ1-1	CASSNPGQANTEAFF	TGTGCCAGCAGCAACCCGGGACAGGCGAACACTGAAGCTTTCTTT
-	TRBV7-6	-	TRBJ2-7	CASTPLGQPYEQYF	TGTGCCAGCACGCCCCTGGGACAACCCTACGAGCAGTACTTC
-	TRBV6-1	TRBD2	TRBJ2-1	CASSAPLFSGVYNEQFF	TGTGCCAGCAGTGCTCCGCTCTTTAGCGGGGTCTACAATGAGCAGTTCTTC
-	TRBV6-1	-	TRBJ2-7	CASSEWGYAYEQYF	TGTGCCAGCAGTGAATGGGGGTACGCCTACGAGCAGTACTTC
-	TRBV27	-	TRBJ1-2	CASSLRGNYGYTF	TGTGCCAGCAGTTTAAGAGGAAATTATGGCTACACCTTC
-	TRBV27	-	TRBJ2-4	CASSVGNGPPENIQYF	TGTGCCAGCAGTGTGGGGAACGGACCACCTGAAAACATTCAGTACTTC
-	TRBV28	-	TRBJ2-1	CASSLTGSNEQFF	TGTGCCAGCAGTCTAACAGGGTCCAATGAGCAGTTCTTC
-	TRBV5-1	-	TRBJ2-7	CASSLEVGPTPEQYF	TGCGCCAGCAGCTTGGAGGTCGGACCAACGCCCGAGCAGTACTTC
-	TRBV5-1	-	TRBJ1-2	CASSLEQGVSYGYTF	TGCGCCAGCAGCTTGGAGCAAGGGGTTAGCTATGGCTACACCTTC
-	TRBV5-4	-	TRBJ2-5	CASSSSFRGLGETQYF	TGTGCCAGCAGCTCATCCTTCCGGGGCCTGGGGGAGACCCAGTACTTC
-	TRBV9	-	TRBJ1-2	CASTPPVGGGYTF	TGTGCCAGCACCCCCCCGGTCGGGGGTGGCTACACCTTC
-	TRBV28	-	TRBJ2-5	CASSPVMSVARETQYF	TGTGCCAGCAGCCCCGTCATGTCGGTTGCTCGGGAGACCCAGTACTTC
-	TRBV28	TRBD1	TRBJ2-2	CASDRGQPGELFF	TGTGCATCGGACAGGGGGCAACCCGGGGAGCTGTTTTTT
-	TRBV4-1	-	TRBJ1-1	CASSQPGTEAFF	TGCGCCAGCAGCCAACCGGGCACTGAAGCTTTCTTT
-	TRBV28	TRBD2	TRBJ2-1	CASSLGTSGYNEQFF	TGTGCCAGCAGTTTAGGGACTAGCGGCTACAATGAGCAGTTCTTC
-	TRBV15	-	TRBJ1-2	CATSQRGAGYGYTF	TGTGCCACCAGCCAAAGGGGCGCGGGATATGGCTACACCTTC
-	TRBV6-1	TRBD1	TRBJ2-7	CASRDRGLGLEQYF	TGTGCCAGCAGGGACAGGGGTTTAGGTTTGGAGCAGTACTTC
-	TRBV27	TRBD1	TRBJ2-2	CATSRDRVDGELFF	TGTGCCACCAGCCGAGACAGGGTTGACGGGGAGCTGTTTTTT
-	TRBV7-7	-	TRBJ2-1	CASSFGLGQRSLSNSYNEQFF	TGTGCCAGCAGCTTTGGGTTAGGGCAGCGATCGTTAAGCAACTCCTACAATGAGCAGTTCTTC
-	TRBV27	-	TRBJ1-1	CASSLGGRAHTLNTEAFF	TGTGCCAGCAGTTTAGGGGGCAGGGCCCACACCCTGAACACTGAAGCTTTCTTT
-	TRBV7-3	-	TRBJ2-1	CASSQYISSYNEQFF	TGTGCCAGCAGCCAGTACATCAGTTCCTACAATGAGCAGTTCTTC
-	TRBV4-1	-	TRBJ2-3	CASSQAPYLEGSTDTQYF	TGCGCCAGCAGCCAAGCCCCATACTTGGAGGGTAGCACAGATACGCAGTATTTT
-	TRBV7-9	-	TRBJ2-3	CASSWMGGSTDTQYF	TGTGCCAGCAGCTGGATGGGTGGGAGCACAGATACGCAGTATTTT
-	TRBV7-2	-	TRBJ2-3	CASSLWGGSTDTQYF	TGTGCCAGCAGCTTATGGGGCGGGAGCACAGATACGCAGTATTTT
-	TRBV5-4	TRBD1	TRBJ1-1	CASSEETGMNTEAFF	TGTGCCAGCAGCGAAGAGACAGGGATGAACACTGAAGCTTTCTTT
-	TRBV11-2	TRBD1	TRBJ2-1	CASTLTGFHEQFF	TGTGCCAGCACCCTGACAGGGTTTCATGAGCAGTTCTTC
few	TRBV6-1	TRBD1	TRBJ1-1	CASSYRGQWNTEAFF	TGTGCCAGCAGCTACAGGGGGCAATGGAACACTGAAGCTTTCTTT
few	TRBV6-6	-	TRBJ1-5	CASRSGGDQPQHF	TGTGCCAGTAGGTCGGGTGGGGACCAGCCCCAGCATTTT
-	TRBV5-6	-	TRBJ2-5	CASSLGLGVETQYF	TGTGCCAGCAGCTTGGGGCTAGGCGTGGAGACCCAGTACTTC
-	TRBV9	-	TRBJ1-2	CASSVALGLNF	TGTGCCAGCAGCGTAGCCCTCGGATTGAACTTC
-	TRBV28	-	TRBJ1-2	CASSLVRQGSGYTF	TGTGCCAGCAGTTTAGTTCGGCAGGGTTCTGGCTACACCTTC